This TCR beta chain was observed in a study of cytomegalovirus exposure and HLA in healthy donors. Study results and caveats: Further analysis was carried out later, and it showed several of the most significant clusters appearing linked to common viral pathogens. Beyond CMV serostatus, there was no information to go on about immune exposure.

Healthy bone marrow donors made up the donors. This CDR3 has 15 residues. V shed 6 bases, J shed 5 bases, and the junction held 10 bases outside the gene matches. The PCR made use of 60 Vbeta and 13 Jbeta primers. Data came from immunoSEQ multiplex PCR; TCRdb stores just in-frame clones and leaves some out. Altogether 150,000 to 200,000 clones are present, around 76% being singletons, with the ten largest covering roughly 2%. For this clone: As yet, its antigen is unknown.

The sequenced material came from PBMCs. The chain joins TRBV23-1 to TRBJ2-7, with 10 bases identical to TRBD2. TRBV23-1 is annotated as an ORF whose role is uncertain. The clonotype comes from a female donor in good health and CMV-seronegative. CDR3 sequence reads: CASRTLGLAQNEQYF. CDR3 DNA: TGCGCCAGCAGAACCTTGGGACTAGCGCAAAACGAGCAGTACTTC.